Presented here are 31 T cell receptor beta chains from one specimen sequenced in a study of post-analysis software for immune sequencing data. Notes on the study in general: Patients showed TRBV5-6, TRBV5-1 and TRBV20-1 among 4 or 5 TRBV segments more frequent than in controls.

Unique molecular identifiers were built into the TCR beta cDNA libraries. MiXCR, applied by TCRdb to the PCR reads, yields one record per CDR3 protein. Altogether 600,000 to 700,000 distinct CDR3 sequences are present, roughly three fifths being singletons, with the ten largest covering over 9%. The antigens for these receptors are not known. The sequenced material came from blood. Every receptor here comes from a girl aged 2-10 years with multiple sclerosis.

A few counts support this clonotype. V usage is TRBV20-1 and J usage is TRBJ2-7; tentative D call: TRBD2 (6 bases). Germline CDR1 reads DFQATT; CDR2 reads SNEGSKA (reference sequence). The CDR3 sequence is 18 residues long. V was shortened by 0 bases and J by 0 bases, with 21 bases between the two germline ends. The CDR3 is CSAREGLRVARSSYEQYF. CDR3 bases: TGCAGTGCTAGAGAAGGACTACGTGTCGCTCGGAGCTCCTACGAGCAGTACTTC.

The V gene is TRBV7-6, the J gene TRBJ2-1; possibly TRBD2 for D (7 bases). Trimming stripped 1 base from V and 4 bases from J, with 26 bases between. The germline V gene has CDR1 SGHVS and CDR2 FNYEAQ. This CDR3 has 20 residues. CDR3 sequence: CASSLVIPQEGVAGYNEQFF. DNA of the CDR3: TGTGCCAGCAGCTTAGTAATCCCCCAGGAGGGGGTAGCGGGTTACAATGAGCAGTTCTTC.

CDR3 amino acids: CASSPRGGGGNTQYF. CDR3 DNA sequence: TGTGCCAGCAGCCCTAGAGGCGGGGGAGGAAATACGCAGTATTTT. The chain joins TRBV7-2 to TRBJ2-3; 7 bases map to TRBD2. The junction had 12 bases not matched to a gene; V was cut back by 5 bases and J by 7 bases. The CDR3 is 15 amino acids. From germline, CDR1 is SGHTA and CDR2 FQGNSA.

The gene calls are TRBV25-1 and TRBJ1-1, with 9 positions matching TRBD1. CDR3 length equals 13 residues. Trimming removed 5 bases from V and 5 bases from J; junction bases left unmatched: 3. CDR1 and CDR2 (germline): MGHDK, SYGVNS. The CDR3 DNA is TGTGCCAGCAGTAACGACAGGGGGACTGAAGCTTTCTTT. This encodes CASSNDRGTEAFF.

This clonotype was observed a few times. The chain links TRBV12-3 or TRBV12-4 to TRBJ2-7, with a tentative D call TRBD2 (6 bases). Trimming cost V 6 bases and J 0 bases, with 15 bases left between them. This CDR3 has 15 amino acids. The CDR3 coding sequence is TGTGCCAGCAGGAAAAGCGGGTCTTTCTCCTACGAGCAGTACTTC. This gives the protein CASRKSGSFSYEQYF.

The chain links TRBV12-3 or TRBV12-4 to TRBJ2-1, with 7 bases matching TRBD2. V shed 10 bases and J 6 bases; nucleotides not matched to a gene: 12. This CDR3 has 14 amino acids. The CDR3 DNA is TGTGCCACCACCGGGACTACCATCTCCAATGAGCAGTTCTTC. Translating it yields CATTGTTISNEQFF.

The sample holds a few counts of this clonotype. V usage is TRBV4-1 and J usage is TRBJ1-2; a weak D match, TRBD1 (6 bases). The CDR3 totals 16 residues. Between the trimmed V and J ends, which lost 3 bases and 4 bases, there was a span of 18 bases. The germline gives CDR1 MGHRA, CDR2 YSYEKL. In DNA form, the CDR3 reads TGCGCCAGCAGCCAGGGCCCCGGGACAACGCGCTATGGCTACACCTTC. It yields the protein CASSQGPGTTRYGYTF.

The rearrangement links TRBV7-2 to TRBJ2-5, with 14 bases fitting TRBD2. The V gene's germline CDR1 is SGHTA and CDR2 FQGNSA. The CDR3 totals 17 residues. V shed 4 bases, J shed 2 bases, and the junction held 6 bases outside the gene matches. The chain's CDR3 is CASSSGLAGGFQETQYF. CDR3 DNA: TGTGCCAGCAGCTCTGGACTAGCGGGGGGATTTCAAGAGACCCAGTACTTC.

J is TRBJ2-1 and V is TRBV4-1; D is tentatively TRBD1 or TRBD2 (5 bases each). The CDR3 is 14 amino acids. V gave up 3 bases and J gave up 10 bases, with 16 bases separating them. CDR1 MGHRA and CDR2 YSYEKL come from the germline V gene. In DNA, the CDR3 is TGCGCCAGCAGCCACCCCCTCCTGGGGGTGGAGCAGTTCTTC. Translated: CASSHPLLGVEQFF.

This clonotype turned up a few times. This chain links TRBV2 with TRBJ2-3, with D unclear. Trimming shortened V by 4 bases and J by 1 base, and 9 bases separated the two germline ends. CDR1 is SNHLY, CDR2 FYNNEI, per germline. The CDR3 runs 14 residues. Here the CDR3 DNA reads TGTGCCAGCAGTGGGGTTTACCGCACAGATACGCAGTATTTT. Protein product: CASSGVYRTDTQYF.

V and J are TRBV5-1 and TRBJ2-7; 11 positions agree with TRBD2. The end of the DNA fits TRBJ2-5 better, so the J call may be wrong. The CDR3 loop spans 15 amino acids. Germline V gene lookup returns CDR1 SGHRS and CDR2 YFSETQ. CDR3 amino acids: CASSLATSGSETQYF. The CDR3 bases are TGCGCCAGCAGCTTGGCCACTAGCGGGAGTGAGACCCAGTACTTC.

This rearrangement joins TRBV10-1 to TRBJ1-2; possible D gene TRBD1, 5 bases. The V gene's germline CDR1 is WNHNN and CDR2 SYGVQD (reference sequence). V lost 0 bases and J 2 bases, leaving 10 bases between the germline ends. The CDR3 contains 15 residues. Written as DNA, the CDR3 is TGCGCCAGCAGTGAGTCTTCGGGACCCAACTATGGCTACACCTTC. Its protein product is CASSESSGPNYGYTF.

The chain has TRBV7-2 and TRBJ1-2; TRBD1 matches at 8 bases. V lost 6 bases, J lost 5 bases, and 8 bases stayed unmatched. The CDR3 contains 14 residues. Per the germline V gene, CDR1 is SGHTA and CDR2 is FQGNSA. CDR3 nucleotide sequence: TGTGCCAGCAGTGTGGACAGGGCCCCTTATGGCTACACCTTC. Translating gives CASSVDRAPYGYTF.

This clonotype was picked up a small number of times. The chain has TRBV5-1 and TRBJ2-1; 12 positions match TRBD2. Germline trimming cut 4 bases from V and 7 bases from J; bases unmatched to any gene: 9. This CDR3 is built from 16 residues. Germline CDR1 reads SGHRS; CDR2 reads YFSETQ. The DNA of the CDR3 is TGCGCCAGCAGCGGTCTAGCGGGAGGGCCGGGGAATGAGCAGTTCTTC. Protein product: CASSGLAGGPGNEQFF.

The rearrangement links TRBV7-9 to TRBJ1-2; no definite D call. The V end lost 5 bases, the J end lost 3 bases, and 19 bases lay between the germline ends. The CDR3 has 16 residues. Germline CDR1 is SEHNR and CDR2 is FQNEAQ (reference sequence). CDR3 sequence: CASSPPVDEGYYGYTF. The CDR3 bases are TGTGCCAGCAGCCCTCCCGTAGACGAAGGGTACTATGGCTACACCTTC.

The chain couples TRBV7-9 to TRBJ2-3; D possibly matches TRBD1 or TRBD2 (5 bases each). The V and J ends lost 5 bases and 2 bases respectively, with 14 bases between them. There are 15 residues in the CDR3. Germline values: CDR1 SEHNR, CDR2 FQNEAQ (reference sequence). Here the CDR3 reads CASSVRDHSTDTQYF. The CDR3 DNA reads TGTGCCAGCAGCGTTCGGGACCACTCCACAGATACGCAGTATTTT. Combining the CDR3 with reference TRBV7-9 and TRBJ2-3 gives the whole variable domain DTGVSQNPRHKITKRGQNVTFRCDPISEHNRLYWYRQTLGQGPEFLTYFQNEAQLEKSRLLSDRFSAERPKGSFSTLEIQRTEQGDSAMYLCASSVRDHSTDTQYFGPGTRLTVL.

This clonotype has a single count. The chain recombines TRBV7-2 with TRBJ2-5; 7 nucleotides line up with TRBD2. The V gene's germline CDR1 is SGHTA and CDR2 FQGNSA. This CDR3 is 16 amino acids long. V trimming: 4 bases; J trimming: 4 bases; junction bases outside the gene matches: 12. The chain's CDR3 is CASSSFGTIIGETQYF. CDR3 bases: TGTGCCAGCAGCTCGTTTGGGACTATAATAGGAGAGACCCAGTACTTC.

The chain uses TRBV13 and TRBJ2-5, with a tentative D call TRBD2 (5 bases). Germline CDR1 is PRHDT and CDR2 is FYEKMQ (reference sequence). Between the trimmed V and J ends, which lost 6 bases and 5 bases, there was a span of 13 bases. CDR3 length: 13 amino acids. This CDR3 is CASRDGWEETQYF. The CDR3 coding sequence is TGTGCCAGCAGAGACGGGTGGGAGGAGACCCAGTACTTC.

This clonotype was detected only once. The rearrangement uses TRBV20-1 and TRBJ2-1, with 7 bases lining up with TRBD2. The V gene end was trimmed by 4 bases and the J gene end by 6 bases; junction bases not matched to a gene: 9. The germline V gene has CDR1 DFQATT and CDR2 SNEGSKA (reference sequence). This CDR3 spans 14 amino acids. CDR3 sequence reads: CSAKLPASGNEQFF. The CDR3 DNA sequence: TGCAGTGCTAAATTACCCGCTAGCGGCAATGAGCAGTTCTTC.

This clonotype was observed a few times. The chain uses TRBV5-1 and TRBJ2-5; 11 nucleotides agree with TRBD2. The germline V gene has CDR1 SGHRS and CDR2 YFSETQ. The trim removed 3 bases at V and 2 bases at J, leaving 6 bases unmatched. This CDR3 spans 16 amino acids. The CDR3: CASSSLAGADQETQYF. DNA of the CDR3: TGCGCCAGCAGCTCACTAGCGGGAGCGGATCAAGAGACCCAGTACTTC.

The genes are TRBV3-1 and TRBJ2-5, with 7 bases that match TRBD1. J was trimmed by 2 bases and V by 6 bases; bases with no gene match: 15. This CDR3 spans 17 amino acids. Germline assignment: CDR1 LGHDT and CDR2 YNNKEL (reference sequence). The CDR3 nucleotides are TGTGCCAGCAGTCTGACAGAATGGACAGGCCTTCAAGAGACCCAGTACTTC. Protein sequence: CASSLTEWTGLQETQYF.

This chain links TRBV5-1 with TRBJ2-3; a possible D gene is TRBD2 (5 bases). CDR3 length: 16 residues. The germline V gene encodes CDR1 SGHRS and CDR2 YFSETQ. V lost 4 bases and J lost 2, with 17 bases in between. The DNA for the CDR3 is TGCGCCAGCAGCCTTGGCGGGTCAAGCCACACAGATACGCAGTATTTT. Protein product: CASSLGGSSHTDTQYF.

The gene calls are TRBV5-1 and TRBJ1-1, with 9 bases that match TRBD1. The germline CDR1 and CDR2 sequences are SGHRS and YFSETQ. The CDR3 extends over 15 amino acids. The J segment lost 4 bases and the V segment lost 4 bases, leaving 8 bases of the junction unmatched. This CDR3 is CASSKGQGPTTEAFF. For the CDR3, the DNA is TGCGCCAGCAGCAAGGGACAGGGTCCGACCACTGAAGCTTTCTTT.

The chain links TRBV6-2 or TRBV6-3 to TRBJ2-1, with D uncertain. CDR1 and CDR2 (germline): MNHEY, SVGEGT. CDR3 length: 16 residues. V was clipped by 0 bases and J by 0 bases, with 9 bases between them. Written as DNA, the CDR3 is TGTGCCAGCAGTTACTCGACGGTGAGCTCCTACAATGAGCAGTTCTTC. Translated, it gives CASSYSTVSSYNEQFF.

This chain uses TRBV5-5 with TRBJ2-1; 9 bases align to TRBD2. Germline trimming cut 4 bases from V and 10 bases from J; bases unmatched to any gene: 9. The V gene's germline CDR1 is SGHKS and CDR2 YYEKEE (reference sequence). The CDR3 is made up of 14 amino acids. The CDR3 protein is CASSHGGLAGEQFF. The CDR3 nucleotides are TGTGCCAGCAGCCACGGGGGACTAGCTGGCGAGCAGTTCTTC.

The chain is built from TRBV5-4 and TRBJ2-5; no clear D gene. V lost 4 bases and J 5 bases, leaving 12 bases between the germline ends. The CDR3 is made up of 13 amino acids. Germline CDR1 reads SGHNT; CDR2 reads YYREEE (reference sequence). CDR3 sequence reads: CASSQRRDETQYF. CDR3 coding DNA: TGTGCCAGCAGCCAAAGGCGCGACGAGACCCAGTACTTC.

The chain employs TRBV5-1 and TRBJ2-7, with unresolved D. Trimming took 6 bases from V and 2 from J, leaving 15 bases between them. Per germline, CDR1 SGHRS and CDR2 YFSETQ. The length of the CDR3 is 14 residues. CDR3 amino acids: CASNSGPQTYEQYF. The CDR3 DNA is TGCGCCAGCAACTCGGGTCCCCAGACCTACGAGCAGTACTTC.

This chain links TRBV3-1 with TRBJ1-2; no reliable D call. The germline V gene encodes CDR1 LGHDT and CDR2 YNNKEL (reference sequence). V lost 4 bases to trimming and J lost 9 bases, with 15 bases between them. The CDR3 runs 13 residues. This CDR3 reads CASSPDAQERYTF. CDR3 coding DNA: TGTGCCAGCAGCCCTGACGCGCAAGAACGCTACACCTTC.

CDR3 loop: CASSVAGANEQFF. The DNA of the CDR3 is TGTGCCAGCAGCGTAGCGGGGGCCAATGAGCAGTTCTTC. The chain has TRBV9 and TRBJ2-1; D tentatively reads TRBD1 or TRBD2 (6 bases each). V lost 0 bases to trimming and J lost 6 bases, with 7 bases between them. From germline, CDR1 is SGDLS and CDR2 YYNGEE. This CDR3 comprises 13 residues.

The V gene is TRBV10-2, the J gene TRBJ1-5; a weak D match, TRBD1 (5 bases). The CDR3 loop spans 19 amino acids. Germline loops: CDR1 WSHSY, CDR2 SAAADI. The V gene lost 0 bases and the J gene lost 3 bases, with 21 bases spanning the gap. Written as DNA, the CDR3 is TGCGCCAGCAGTGAGTCGATTCCAGGGCAGGTGGGTGACAATCAGCCCCAGCATTTT. This codes for CASSESIPGQVGDNQPQHF.

The sample holds a few counts of this clonotype. V is TRBV20-1 and J is TRBJ2-1, with D perhaps matching TRBD2 (5 bases). The CDR3 covers 15 residues. CDR1 is DFQATT and CDR2 is SNEGSKA in the germline V gene (reference sequence). The V gene lost 3 bases and the J gene lost 4 bases, with 16 bases spanning the gap. CDR3 protein: CSASASFSLYNEQFF. The CDR3 DNA reads TGCAGTGCTAGCGCTAGCTTTAGCCTGTACAATGAGCAGTTCTTC.